Each of the 8 T cell receptor beta chains below was sequenced from the same sample in a study of tumor-infiltrating lymphocytes in oesophageal squamous cell carcinoma. TCRdb passed the PCR reads through MiXCR, listing each CDR3 protein once. The sample includes about 10,000 distinct CDR3 sequences, approximately 57% of them seen just once. The sequenced material came from esophageal tumor tissue. The source is a female donor with esophageal squamous cell carcinoma.

The chain recombines TRBV19 with TRBJ2-2; 8 bases fit TRBD1. The V and J ends lost 4 bases and 1 base, in that order; junction bases with no gene match: 2. The CDR3 length is 15 residues. In germline, CDR1 is LNHDA, CDR2 SQIVND (reference sequence). CDR3 sequence reads: CASSKGTGNTGELFF. DNA for the CDR3: TGTGCCAGTAGTAAAGGGACAGGGAACACCGGGGAGCTGTTTTTT.

The chain combines TRBV7-3 with TRBJ2-6; D is ambiguous. Trimming removed 4 bases from V and 2 bases from J, with 6 bases in between. This CDR3 is 14 amino acids long. The germline gives CDR1 SGHTA, CDR2 FQGTGA. DNA for the CDR3: TGTGCCAGCAGCTCTTCCCCTGGGGCCAACGTCCTGACTTTC. This encodes CASSSSPGANVLTF.

This clonotype occurred many times. The V gene is TRBV28, the J gene TRBJ1-1; TRBD1 is a possible D gene (5 bases). V lost 6 bases and J 0 bases, leaving 26 bases between the germline ends. Looked up from germline, CDR1 is MDHEN and CDR2 is SYDVKM. The CDR3 is 19 residues long. The CDR3 spells CASRLSTAGKGRMNTEAFF. Written as DNA, the CDR3 is TGTGCCAGCAGGCTCTCCACCGCAGGGAAGGGTCGGATGAACACTGAAGCTTTCTTT.

The chain uses TRBV27 and TRBJ1-1, with TRBD1 as a possible D gene (5 bases). The V end lost 6 bases, the J end lost 1 base, and 15 bases lay between the germline ends. The germline V gene encodes CDR1 MNHEY and CDR2 SMNVEV (reference sequence). The CDR3 has 15 residues. In DNA, the CDR3 is TGTGCCAGCAGCCTTGGAGACAGAGAGAACACTGAAGCTTTCTTT. It yields the protein CASSLGDRENTEAFF.

This rearrangement joins TRBV7-1 to TRBJ2-4; either TRBD1 or TRBD2 may supply D (6 bases each). The closer fit of TRBJ2-5 to the DNA end suggests the J call may be wrong. TRBV7-1 is assigned to the ORF class and has an uncertain function. CDR3 size: 13 residues. The CDR3 loop is CASRQGGEETQYF. DNA for the CDR3: TGTGCCAGCAGACAGGGAGGAGAAGAGACCCAGTACTTC.

Concerning this clonotype itself: A junction end diverges from the germline sequence, so it may reflect a read error. The chain employs TRBV11-3 and TRBJ2-3; 13 bases are shared with TRBD2. Germline V CDR1 and CDR2: SGHNT, YENEEA. The CDR3 is 17 residues long. The chain's CDR3 is CASSPRRTSGSTDAQYF. CDR3 nucleotides: TGTGCCAGCAGCCCTCGGAGGACTAGCGGGAGTACAGATGCGCAGTATTTT.

V gene TRBV7-4 combines with J gene TRBJ2-3, with 9 bases identical to TRBD1. The germline CDR1 and CDR2 sequences are SGHVT and SQSDAQ. CDR3 length: 15 residues. After removal of 6 bases from V and 3 bases from J, the junction contained 7 bases not matched to a gene. CDR3: CASSWGGTGTDTQYF. The CDR3 nucleotides read TGTGCCAGCAGTTGGGGAGGGACAGGGACAGATACGCAGTATTTT.

This clonotype was seen at least ten times. The rearrangement links TRBV12-3 or TRBV12-4 to TRBJ2-5; a weak D match, TRBD1 (6 bases). The J call may not be correct, given that the DNA end is closer to TRBJ2-7. The CDR3 has 14 residues. CDR3 sequence reads: CASSLGGPRGEQYF. CDR3 bases: TGTGCCAGCAGTTTAGGGGGGCCGAGGGGCGAGCAGTACTTC.